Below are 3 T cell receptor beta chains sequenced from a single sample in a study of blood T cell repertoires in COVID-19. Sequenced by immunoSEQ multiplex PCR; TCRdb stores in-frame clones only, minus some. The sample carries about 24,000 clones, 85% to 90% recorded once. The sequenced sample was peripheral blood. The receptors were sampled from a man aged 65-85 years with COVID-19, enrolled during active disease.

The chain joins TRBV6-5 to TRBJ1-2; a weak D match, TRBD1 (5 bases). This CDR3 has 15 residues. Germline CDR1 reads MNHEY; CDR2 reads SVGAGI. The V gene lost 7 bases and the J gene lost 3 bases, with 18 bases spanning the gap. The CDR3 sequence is CASTLFRGADYGYTF. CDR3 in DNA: TGTGCCAGCACCCTCTTTAGGGGTGCCGACTATGGCTACACCTTC.

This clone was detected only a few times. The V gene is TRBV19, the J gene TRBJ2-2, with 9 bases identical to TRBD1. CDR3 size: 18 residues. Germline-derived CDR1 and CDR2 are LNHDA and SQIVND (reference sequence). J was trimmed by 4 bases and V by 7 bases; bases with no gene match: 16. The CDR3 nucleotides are TGTGCCAGTAAAAGGACAGGGGAGGGGAGCGGTCTCACCGGGGAGCTGTTTTTT. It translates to CASKRTGEGSGLTGELFF. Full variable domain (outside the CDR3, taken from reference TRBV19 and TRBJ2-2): DGGITQSPKYLFRKEGQNVTLSCEQNLNHDAMYWYRQDPGQGLRLIYYSQIVNDFQKGDIAEGYSVSREKKESFPLTVTSAQKNPTAFYLCASKRTGEGSGLTGELFFGEGSRLTVL.

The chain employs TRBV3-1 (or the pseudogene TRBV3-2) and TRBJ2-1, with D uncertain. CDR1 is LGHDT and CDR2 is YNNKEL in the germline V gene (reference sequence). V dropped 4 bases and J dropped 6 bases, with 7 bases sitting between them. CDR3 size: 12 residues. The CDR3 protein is CASSPYFNEQFF. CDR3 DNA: TGTGCCAGCAGCCCATACTTCAATGAGCAGTTCTTC.